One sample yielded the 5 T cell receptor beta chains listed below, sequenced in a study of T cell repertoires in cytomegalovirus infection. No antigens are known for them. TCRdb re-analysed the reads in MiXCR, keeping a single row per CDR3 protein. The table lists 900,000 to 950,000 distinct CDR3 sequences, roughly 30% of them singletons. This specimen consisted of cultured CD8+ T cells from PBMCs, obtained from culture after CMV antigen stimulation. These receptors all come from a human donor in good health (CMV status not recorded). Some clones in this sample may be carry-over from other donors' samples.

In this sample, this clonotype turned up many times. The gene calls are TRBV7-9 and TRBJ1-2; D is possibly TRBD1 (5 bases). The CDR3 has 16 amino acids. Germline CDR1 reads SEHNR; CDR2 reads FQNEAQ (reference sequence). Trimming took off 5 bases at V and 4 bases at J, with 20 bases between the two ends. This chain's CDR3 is CASSPQVTPEPYGYTF. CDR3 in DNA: TGTGCCAGCAGCCCACAGGTCACTCCTGAGCCCTATGGCTACACCTTC.

Written as DNA, the CDR3 is TGTGCCAGCAGCTCCGGGACTAGCGGGGGGACGCTGCCGTATTTT. It translates to CASSSGTSGGTLPYF. The V gene is TRBV12-3 or TRBV12-4, the J gene TRBJ2-3; 15 nucleotides match TRBD2. CDR3 length: 15 amino acids. V lost 6 bases, J lost 14 bases, and 12 bases stayed unmatched.

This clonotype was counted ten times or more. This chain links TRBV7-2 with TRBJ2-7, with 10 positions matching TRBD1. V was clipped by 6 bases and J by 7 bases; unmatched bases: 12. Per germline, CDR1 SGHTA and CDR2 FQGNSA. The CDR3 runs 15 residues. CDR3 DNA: TGTGCCAGCAGACCACTGGACAGGGGGATTAATGAGCAGTACTTC. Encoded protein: CASRPLDRGINEQYF.

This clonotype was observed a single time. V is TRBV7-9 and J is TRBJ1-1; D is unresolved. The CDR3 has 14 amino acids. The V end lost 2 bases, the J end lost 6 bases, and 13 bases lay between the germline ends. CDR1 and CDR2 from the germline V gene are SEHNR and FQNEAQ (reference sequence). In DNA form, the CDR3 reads TGTGCCAGCAGCTTACAACAGATAAGGCCTGAAGCTTTCTTT. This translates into CASSLQQIRPEAFF.

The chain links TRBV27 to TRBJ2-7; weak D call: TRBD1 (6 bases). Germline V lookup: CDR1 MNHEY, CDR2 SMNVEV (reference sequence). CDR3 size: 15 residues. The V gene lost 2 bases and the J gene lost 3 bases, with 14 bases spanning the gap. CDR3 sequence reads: CASSLRGGYYYEQYF. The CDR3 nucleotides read TGTGCCAGCAGTTTAAGAGGGGGTTACTACTACGAGCAGTACTTC.